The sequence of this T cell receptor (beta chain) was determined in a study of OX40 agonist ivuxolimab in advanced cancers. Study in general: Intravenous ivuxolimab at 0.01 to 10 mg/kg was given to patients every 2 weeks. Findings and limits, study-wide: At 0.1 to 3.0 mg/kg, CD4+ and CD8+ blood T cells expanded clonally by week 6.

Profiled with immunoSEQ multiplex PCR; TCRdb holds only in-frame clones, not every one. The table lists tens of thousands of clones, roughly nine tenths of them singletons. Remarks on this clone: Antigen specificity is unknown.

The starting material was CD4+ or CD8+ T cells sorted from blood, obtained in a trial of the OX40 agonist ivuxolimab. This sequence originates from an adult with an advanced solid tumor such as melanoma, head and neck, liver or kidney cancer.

The CDR3 sequence: CASTFLAGGRETQYF. The CDR3 bases are TGTGCCAGCACCTTCTTAGCGGGAGGGCGAGAGACCCAGTACTTC. The rearrangement joins TRBV27 to TRBJ2-5, with 11 bases aligning to TRBD2. Germline V lookup: CDR1 MNHEY, CDR2 SMNVEV (reference sequence). The trim removed 7 bases at V and 4 bases at J, leaving 8 bases unmatched. The CDR3 covers 15 residues.